This T cell receptor (beta chain) was recorded in a study of post-analysis software for immune sequencing data. Whole-study findings and limits: Multiple sclerosis patients had significantly lower normalized Chao1 diversity than controls. When patients were compared with controls, 5 or 6 TRBV segments were more frequent, TRBV5-6, TRBV5-1 and TRBV20-1 among them.

Germline V CDR1 and CDR2: LNHDA, SQIVND (reference sequence). V shed 2 bases and J 4 bases; nucleotides not matched to a gene: 5. CDR3 length: 16 residues. Prepared libraries of TCR beta cDNA carried unique molecular identifiers. It was from approximately 0.91 to 9.4 million T cells that some 500,000 cDNA molecules came. A single record per CDR3 protein comes from TCRdb applying MiXCR to the PCR reads. The sample consists of about half a million distinct CDR3 sequences, roughly 45% of them appearing once. This clonotype was counted only a few times. Its antigen is still unknown. The receptor was derived from a girl aged 5-17 years with multiple sclerosis. Source material: blood. The rearrangement joins TRBV19 to TRBJ2-3, with 11 nucleotides matching TRBD2. Here the CDR3 reads CASSITSGSASDTQYF. The CDR3 DNA reads TGTGCCAGTAGTATAACTAGCGGGAGCGCATCAGATACGCAGTATTTT.